These 13 T cell receptor beta chains were sequenced from one sample in a study of blood T cell repertoires in COVID-19. The protocol was immunoSEQ multiplex PCR, while the TCRdb copy is restricted to in-frame clones and leaves out a portion. Of 200,000 to 250,000 clones listed, approximately 84% are singletons. Sequencing input: peripheral blood. The source of these receptors is an elderly woman with acute or convalescent COVID-19.

This clone was detected a few times. The CDR3 sequence: CASKGDNSPLHF. DNA of the CDR3: TGTGCCAGCAAGGGGGATAATTCACCCCTCCACTTT. This chain links TRBV12-3 or TRBV12-4 with TRBJ1-6; maybe TRBD1 (6 bases). CDR3 length equals 12 residues. Trimming removed 7 bases from V and 5 bases from J, with 6 bases in between.

This rearrangement joins TRBV18 to TRBJ1-2; maybe TRBD1 (5 bases). The CDR3 has 14 amino acids. Looked up from germline, CDR1 is KGHSH and CDR2 is LQKENI. Trimming took off 2 bases at V and 2 bases at J, with 9 bases between the two ends. In DNA form, the CDR3 reads TGTGCCAGCTCACCAGCACAGGACAACTATGGCTACACCTTC. Translated, it gives CASSPAQDNYGYTF. The variable domain in full, completed from reference TRBV18 and TRBJ1-2, reads NAGVMQNPRHLVRRRGQEARLRCSPMKGHSHVYWYRQLPEEGLKFMVYLQKENIIDESGMPKERFSAEFPKEGPSILRIQQVVRGDSAAYFCASSPAQDNYGYTFGSGTRLTVV.

This rearrangement joins TRBV3-1 (or the pseudogene TRBV3-2) to TRBJ1-5; 7 bases map to TRBD1. The germline V gene encodes CDR1 LGHDT and CDR2 YNNKEL (reference sequence). The CDR3 length is 14 residues. Trimming took 2 bases from V and 6 from J; bases not matched to a gene: 4. For the CDR3, the DNA is TGTGCCAGCAGCCAAAGGGGGCTTTTTCAGCCCCAGCATTTT. Its protein is CASSQRGLFQPQHF.

The chain combines TRBV19 with TRBJ2-7; TRBD1 aligns across 9 bases. V lost 6 bases and J lost 4; bases outside the gene matches: 4. Germline V gene sequence: CDR1 LNHDA, CDR2 SQIVND (reference sequence). The CDR3 has 13 residues. CDR3 DNA sequence: TGTGCCAGTAGCGGACAGGGGAAGTACGAGCAGTACTTC. Translating gives CASSGQGKYEQYF.

The V call is TRBV9, the J call TRBJ2-3; 10 bases map to TRBD1. The CDR3 totals 15 residues. CDR1 is SGDLS, CDR2 YYNGEE, per germline. Losses at the gene ends were 3 bases for V and 6 bases for J; bases not matched to a gene: 7. The CDR3 DNA reads as TGTGCCAGCAGCGCCGAGGGACAGGGGAAGGATACGCAGTATTTT. This codes for CASSAEGQGKDTQYF.

The chain couples TRBV5-1 to TRBJ1-4; 8 positions agree with TRBD1. The length of the CDR3 is 17 residues. Germline V gene lookup returns CDR1 SGHRS and CDR2 YFSETQ. The V segment lost 1 base and the J segment 0 bases; nucleotides outside the gene matches: 5. CDR3 loop: CASSLRGQEATNEKLFF. In DNA, the CDR3 is TGCGCCAGCAGCTTGAGGGGACAGGAAGCAACTAATGAAAAACTGTTTTTT.

The chain is built from TRBV7-3 and TRBJ1-5; 9 bases are a match to TRBD1. The junction had 14 bases not matched to a gene; V was cut back by 5 bases and J by 0 bases. CDR1 is SGHTA, CDR2 FQGTGA, per germline. The CDR3 contains 19 residues. CDR3 residues: CASSPGNRGLWYSNQPQHF. DNA for the CDR3: TGTGCCAGCAGCCCGGGGAACAGGGGGCTTTGGTATAGCAATCAGCCCCAGCATTTT.

The chain uses TRBV19 and TRBJ1-2; 7 bases line up with TRBD1. With V trimmed by 7 bases and J by 5 bases, 10 bases remained unmatched. This CDR3 has 14 amino acids. Germline-derived CDR1 and CDR2 are LNHDA and SQIVND (reference sequence). The CDR3, as DNA: TGTGCCAGTATCGGGACATCAGGGGGGTATGGCTACACCTTC. Translation gives CASIGTSGGYGYTF.

This chain connects TRBV6-1 to TRBJ1-5, with D perhaps matching TRBD1 (6 bases). The CDR3 extends over 16 amino acids. Per germline, CDR1 MNHNS and CDR2 SASEGT. The ends were cut back, 4 bases at V and 0 bases at J, with 13 bases in the middle. The CDR3 loop reads CASSGQQGISNQPQHF. The CDR3 DNA follows: TGTGCCAGCAGTGGTCAACAGGGAATTAGCAATCAGCCCCAGCATTTT.

The chain is built from TRBV6-2 or TRBV6-3 and TRBJ1-2, with a possible D match to TRBD1 (6 bases). Germline-derived CDR1 and CDR2 are MNHEY and SVGEGT. V dropped 2 bases and J dropped 8 bases, with 12 bases sitting between them. CDR3 size: 13 residues. CDR3 sequence reads: CASSYPGQRGYTF. The CDR3 DNA follows: TGTGCCAGCAGTTACCCCGGACAGCGGGGCTACACCTTC.

The V call is TRBV7-7, the J call TRBJ2-7; a weak D match, TRBD1 (6 bases). Trimming shortened V by 1 base and J by 6 bases, and 13 bases separated the two germline ends. The germline V gene encodes CDR1 SSHAT and CDR2 FNYEAQ (reference sequence). The length of the CDR3 is 14 residues. CDR3 residues: CASSLVGASSEQYF. The CDR3 nucleotides are TGTGCCAGCAGCTTAGTGGGGGCATCCAGCGAGCAGTACTTC.

In its sample, this clone was seen a few times. The chain combines TRBV6-5 with TRBJ1-1; D perhaps matches TRBD1 (6 bases). This CDR3 has 15 residues. V lost 5 bases and J lost 1, with 14 bases in between. Germline CDR1 and CDR2: MNHEY and SVGAGI. CDR3 bases: TGTGCCAGCAGTCACGGCGGGGGGCGGAACACTGAAGCTTTCTTT. Translation gives CASSHGGGRNTEAFF.

The CDR3 sequence is CASSLDWGRSTGNEKLFF. The CDR3 region has the DNA TGCGCCAGCAGCCTAGACTGGGGGAGGTCAACTGGTAATGAAAAACTGTTTTTT. The rearrangement joins TRBV5-1 to TRBJ1-4; tentatively, D is TRBD1 (5 bases). V was clipped by 4 bases and J by 4 bases, with 23 bases between them. Looked up from germline, CDR1 is SGHRS and CDR2 is YFSETQ. The CDR3 covers 18 residues.